These 19 T cell receptor beta chains were sequenced from one sample in a study of cytotoxic CD8 clonotypes in ibrutinib-treated CLL. Clones were sequenced by immunoSEQ multiplex PCR, and TCRdb holds only the in-frame ones, with some missing. The table includes some 28,000 clones, less than 60% detected once. Sequenced here: PBMCs, sampled before ibrutinib treatment. The receptor source for this set is a human donor with chronic lymphocytic leukemia.

A few counts support this clone. The chain employs TRBV7-9 and TRBJ2-3; D might be TRBD2 (5 bases). V dropped 1 base and J dropped 4 bases, with 12 bases sitting between them. The CDR3 totals 15 residues. CDR1 and CDR2 (germline): SEHNR, FQNEAQ (reference sequence). For the CDR3, the DNA is TGTGCCAGCAGCTTAGTAGGGCAGAGGGCAGATACGCAGTATTTT. Amino acid sequence: CASSLVGQRADTQYF. Full variable domain (rest looked up from reference TRBV7-9 and TRBJ2-3): DTGVSQNPRHKITKRGQNVTFRCDPISEHNRLYWYRQTLGQGPEFLTYFQNEAQLEKSRLLSDRFSAERPKGSFSTLEIQRTEQGDSAMYLCASSLVGQRADTQYFGPGTRLTVL.

This chain connects TRBV5-1 to TRBJ2-5, with D perhaps TRBD1 or TRBD2 (6 bases each). V was trimmed by 3 bases and J by 5 bases, leaving 17 bases between them. The CDR3 has 15 residues. Germline lookup yields CDR1 SGHRS and CDR2 YFSETQ. DNA of the CDR3: TGCGCCAGCAGCTCCACGGGGGCCTCCGGGGAGACCCAGTACTTC. Its translation is CASSSTGASGETQYF.

The chain uses TRBV7-9 and TRBJ2-1; D uncertain. The CDR3 extends over 14 amino acids. CDR1 and CDR2 (germline): SEHNR, FQNEAQ (reference sequence). V was trimmed by 7 bases and J by 0 bases, leaving 10 bases between them. This CDR3 is CASTPATSYNEQFF. CDR3 DNA: TGTGCCAGCACCCCGGCGACCTCCTACAATGAGCAGTTCTTC. The whole variable domain, remainder taken from reference TRBV7-9 and TRBJ2-1, is DTGVSQNPRHKITKRGQNVTFRCDPISEHNRLYWYRQTLGQGPEFLTYFQNEAQLEKSRLLSDRFSAERPKGSFSTLEIQRTEQGDSAMYLCASTPATSYNEQFFGPGTRLTVL.

This chain uses TRBV9 with TRBJ2-7; 8 nucleotides match TRBD2. Germline trimming cut 4 bases from V and 5 bases from J; bases unmatched to any gene: 8. From germline, CDR1 is SGDLS and CDR2 YYNGEE. The CDR3 is 14 residues long. The CDR3 DNA is TGTGCCAGCAGCCGAGGACTAGCTACCCACGAGCAGTACTTC. Translating gives CASSRGLATHEQYF.

The table lists this clone with a few counts. The chain has TRBV6-6 and TRBJ2-7, with D possibly TRBD2 on 6 matching bases. Trimming left V 10 bases short and J 2 bases short, with 18 bases between. CDR1 is MNHNY, CDR2 SVGAGI, per germline (reference sequence). The CDR3 contains 14 residues. The DNA of the CDR3 is TGTGCCACCACCGAGGCGCGGGACGCCTACGAGCAGTACTTC. This encodes CATTEARDAYEQYF.

This clone was observed a few times. V usage is TRBV11-2 and J usage is TRBJ2-7; 11 bases match TRBD2. The CDR3 has 15 amino acids. With V trimmed by 1 base and J by 2 bases, 1 base remained unmatched. Germline loops: CDR1 SGHAT, CDR2 FQNNGV. The CDR3 reads CASSLVLAGAYEQYF. The CDR3 nucleotides are TGTGCCAGCAGCTTAGTACTAGCGGGGGCCTACGAGCAGTACTTC.

The chain links TRBV28 to TRBJ2-3; the D gene is possibly TRBD2 (6 bases). V lost 5 bases to trimming and J lost 5 bases, with 8 bases between them. Germline V lookup: CDR1 MDHEN, CDR2 SYDVKM. CDR3 length: 12 residues. CDR3: CASSVGGDTQYF. The CDR3, as DNA: TGTGCCAGCAGTGTGGGGGGAGATACGCAGTATTTT.

This chain connects TRBV4-1 to TRBJ2-3; D might be TRBD2 (6 bases). Trimming took 0 bases from V and 5 from J, leaving 12 bases between them. Germline CDR1 is MGHRA and CDR2 is YSYEKL. CDR3 length equals 15 residues. The CDR3 nucleotides are TGCGCCAGCAGCCAAGAGAATCGGGGGAAAGATACGCAGTATTTT. This encodes CASSQENRGKDTQYF.

The chain links TRBV15 to TRBJ2-3, with TRBD2 matching 10 bases. This CDR3 region has 18 residues. Germline CDR1 is LNHNV and CDR2 is YYDKDF (reference sequence). Trimming at V came to 3 bases and at J to 5 bases, leaving 14 bases not matched to a gene. CDR3 in amino acids: CATSRQRRSGRAGDTQYF. The CDR3 DNA follows: TGTGCCACCAGCAGGCAGAGACGGAGCGGGAGGGCCGGAGATACGCAGTATTTT.

V and J are TRBV7-9 and TRBJ1-5; 7 bases line up with TRBD1. Germline V gene sequence: CDR1 SEHNR, CDR2 FQNEAQ (reference sequence). CDR3 size: 16 residues. Trimming at V came to 5 bases and at J to 7 bases, leaving 14 bases not matched to a gene. CDR3 nucleotide sequence: TGTGCCAGCAGCCCGGGCCGGACAGGTTTAGAGCAGCCCCAGCATTTT. Its translation is CASSPGRTGLEQPQHF. Complete variable domain (other parts from reference TRBV7-9 and TRBJ1-5): DTGVSQNPRHKITKRGQNVTFRCDPISEHNRLYWYRQTLGQGPEFLTYFQNEAQLEKSRLLSDRFSAERPKGSFSTLEIQRTEQGDSAMYLCASSPGRTGLEQPQHFGDGTRLSIL.

The rearrangement joins TRBV11-2 to TRBJ1-1; D unresolved. Trimming took 2 bases from V and 1 from J, leaving 8 bases between them. The CDR3 covers 14 residues. Looked up from germline, CDR1 is SGHAT and CDR2 is FQNNGV. CDR3 region: CASSLQYGNTEAFF. CDR3 DNA: TGTGCCAGCAGCTTACAATATGGGAACACTGAAGCTTTCTTT.

This sequence joins TRBV6-5 and TRBJ2-6, with no clear D. Trimming cost V 8 bases and J 0 bases, with 8 bases left between them. Germline CDR1 and CDR2: MNHEY and SVGAGI. The CDR3 runs 14 residues. The CDR3 DNA reads as TGTGCCAGCGGAAGGTTCTCTGGGGCCAACGTCCTGACTTTC. This encodes CASGRFSGANVLTF.

V usage is TRBV5-1 and J usage is TRBJ1-1; D is uncertain. This CDR3 has 13 amino acids. V lost 2 bases, J lost 3 bases, and 8 bases lay in between. CDR1 is SGHRS and CDR2 is YFSETQ in the germline V gene. CDR3 in amino acids: CASSFTWDTEAFF. CDR3 DNA sequence: TGCGCCAGCAGCTTCACCTGGGACACTGAAGCTTTCTTT.

The chain joins TRBV7-2 to TRBJ1-4, with D tentatively TRBD1 (5 bases). Germline V gives CDR1 SGHTA, CDR2 FQGNSA. V was shortened by 1 base and J by 4 bases, with 13 bases between the two germline ends. The length of the CDR3 is 16 residues. The DNA for the CDR3 is TGTGCCAGCAGCTTAGGGATGGGACGGAGTAATGAAAAACTGTTTTTT. Translating it yields CASSLGMGRSNEKLFF.

The chain couples TRBV5-1 to TRBJ2-3; 7 bases map to TRBD2. The CDR3 runs to 14 residues. V lost 5 bases, J lost 3 bases, and 6 bases stayed unmatched. CDR1 SGHRS and CDR2 YFSETQ come from the germline V gene. The CDR3 region has the DNA TGCGCCAGCAGTAAGCGGGATGAGACAGATACGCAGTATTTT. It translates to CASSKRDETDTQYF.

The DNA for the CDR3 is TGTGCCAGCTCACCAGGGGGGTCTTGGGTCGAGCAGTACTTC. This encodes CASSPGGSWVEQYF. The rearrangement links TRBV18 to TRBJ2-7; TRBD2 is a possible D gene (6 bases). V lost 2 bases and J lost 6, with 14 bases in between. The CDR3 extends over 14 amino acids. Germline CDR1 reads KGHSH; CDR2 reads LQKENI.

The rearrangement uses TRBV4-2 and TRBJ2-5; 12 positions agree with TRBD1. The end of the DNA fits TRBJ2-7 better, so the J call may be wrong. CDR3 length: 17 residues. Germline-derived CDR1 and CDR2 are LGHNA and YNFKEQ. CDR3 residues: CASSRRAGQGASYEQYF. The CDR3 DNA follows: TGTGCCAGCAGCCGAAGGGCGGGACAGGGGGCCTCCTACGAGCAGTACTTC.

This clone was observed a handful of times. Additional DNA sequences in this sample encode the identical CDR3. This chain uses TRBV5-1 with TRBJ2-5; 10 bases fit TRBD2. This CDR3 spans 16 amino acids. Germline V lookup: CDR1 SGHRS, CDR2 YFSETQ. Trimming removed 0 bases from V and 5 bases from J; junction bases left unmatched: 7. CDR3 in DNA: TGCGCCAGCAGCTTGGTAGCGGGAGGCCCCCGGGAGACCCAGTACTTC. Residues: CASSLVAGGPRETQYF.

A few counts support this clone. V and J are TRBV2 and TRBJ2-5; the D is unclear. This CDR3 contains 10 residues. V was shortened by 4 bases and J by 11 bases, with 8 bases between the two germline ends. The germline V gene encodes CDR1 SNHLY and CDR2 FYNNEI. CDR3 loop: CASSVPLQYF. CDR3 DNA sequence: TGTGCCAGCAGTGTCCCACTACAGTACTTC.